This is a list of T cell receptor beta chains from one sample in a study of blood T cell repertoires in COVID-19. Assay used: immunoSEQ multiplex PCR; TCRdb lists only in-frame clones, some missing. In the table there are around 170,000 clones, roughly 87% of which are singletons. The sample taken for sequencing was peripheral blood. The receptors come from a man younger than 35 who had recovered from COVID-19. Both conserved end residues are trimmed from each CDR3. Fields, in order: J gene, V gene, CDR3 protein.

>TRBJ1-1|TRBV6-4
ASRTGTGEAF
>TRBJ1-3|TRBV7-9
ASSHRTVSGNTIY
>TRBJ2-7|TRBV6-2/TRBV6-3
ASSYNGLGKTYEQY
>TRBJ1-4|TRBV6-6
ASRALQGGGEKLF
>TRBJ2-7|TRBV7-3
ASSHEPGGYNEQY
>TRBJ2-3|TRBV19
ASSMVPTSGGGTQY
>TRBJ2-1|TRBV11-3
AIVPPREDRGANEQF
>TRBJ1-2|TRBV7-2
ASSLDRGYGYT
>TRBJ2-1|TRBV27
ATNGREDEQF
>TRBJ2-1|TRBV19
ASSIFGIWGPTGNEQF
>TRBJ2-3|TRBV24-1
ATSDTDSGPDTQY
>TRBJ2-7|TRBV5-5
ASSLAGGGSYEQY
>TRBJ2-7|TRBV7-2
ASSLGRSYYEQY
>TRBJ1-3|TRBV11-2
ASSLVQGGNTIY
>TRBJ2-1|TRBV6-5
ASSYNPGGANEQF
>TRBJ1-1|TRBV27
ASSPSGTGNAEAF